The clone carrying this T cell receptor (beta chain) was counted ten times or more. MiXCR was run by TCRdb on the 5' RACE reads, yielding one entry per CDR3 protein. This sample has 550,000 to 700,000 distinct CDR3 sequences; about 20% occur once, and the top ten carry around 4.4%. CDR3 length equals 13 residues. V lost 2 bases and J lost 5, with 9 bases in between. These data are taken from a study of identical twins. These data were likewise used in another study, on T cells expressing NK-cell markers. Turning to that study: Repertoires of TCR beta were obtained from T cells sorted as CD3+CD56+NKG2C+, CD3+CD56+NKG2C- and CD3+CD56-NKG2C+. Out of eight donors sequenced, seven tested HCMV-seropositive and the remaining one seronegative.

Sequencing was performed on PBMCs. The origin of this receptor is a woman aged 18-30 years in good health. The V and J genes are TRBV12-3 or TRBV12-4 and TRBJ1-2, with D uncertain. The CDR3 DNA reads TGTGCCAGCAGTTTAACAGCCCTATATGGCTACACCTTC. Protein product: CASSLTALYGYTF.